This T cell receptor beta chain originates from a study of cytomegalovirus exposure and HLA in healthy donors. With 60 Vbeta and 13 Jbeta primers, the PCR was carried out. TCRdb keeps only in-frame clones here, not all; method: immunoSEQ multiplex PCR. The sample comprises about 180,000 clones, under 85% of which are singletons, and roughly 3% rests with the top ten. Study outcomes and limitations: Listed as cytomegalovirus-associated were 170 or so TCR beta chains. Per a later analysis, 15,000 to 20,000 TCR beta sequences showed association with HLA alleles at 0.05 false discovery rate.

Comments on this clone: Its antigen is undetermined.

V gave up 2 bases and J gave up 2 bases; unmatched junction bases: 2. Germline values: CDR1 MGHRA, CDR2 YSYEKL. CDR3 size: 14 residues. The clonotype was recovered from a male donor in good health and CMV-seronegative. Sample: PBMCs. This chain connects TRBV4-1 to TRBJ2-7, with TRBD1 matching 8 bases. The CDR3 nucleotides read TGCGCCAGCAGCCAACTGGACAGGGCCTACGAGCAGTACTTC. Amino acid sequence: CASSQLDRAYEQYF.